A selection of T cell receptor beta chains follows, all from one sample in a study of breast tumors, draining lymph nodes, adjacent tissues. Via MiXCR, TCRdb re-called the multiplex PCR reads, giving one row per CDR3 protein. The sample lists roughly 260,000 distinct CDR3 sequences, over 25% occurring once. Sequencing used axillary lymph node tissue. These receptors all come from a female donor with breast cancer. Some clones in this sample may be carry-over from other donors' samples. CDR3s include the opening cysteine and the closing phenylalanine or tryptophan. Each record gives: D gene, J gene, clone size, V gene, CDR3 protein, CDR3 DNA. D genes are given only for firm matches. Clone size is not always given. Where it is, it says once, few, many or a class for expanded clones.

d_gene: TRBD1; j_gene: TRBJ1-5; abundance: NA; v_gene: TRBV2; CDR3aa: CADRGGGEHRDRTYSNQPQHF; CDR3nt: TGTGCCGACAGGGGGGGGGGCGAACACCGGGACAGGACGTATAGCAATCAGCCCCAGCATTTT
d_gene: NA; j_gene: TRBJ1-1; abundance: NA; v_gene: TRBV7-9; CDR3aa: CASSPLGGMNTEAFF; CDR3nt: TGTGCCAGCAGCCCCCTGGGAGGGATGAACACTGAAGCTTTCTTT
d_gene: TRBD1; j_gene: TRBJ2-5; abundance: many; v_gene: TRBV9; CDR3aa: CASSETGTGGGETQYF; CDR3nt: TGTGCCAGCAGCGAGACCGGGACAGGGGGCGGAGAGACCCAGTACTTC
d_gene: NA; j_gene: TRBJ1-5; abundance: many; v_gene: TRBV30; CDR3aa: CAWSSSFDQPQHF; CDR3nt: TGTGCCTGGAGTTCCAGTTTCGATCAGCCCCAGCATTTT
d_gene: TRBD2; j_gene: TRBJ2-3; abundance: many; v_gene: TRBV10-2; CDR3aa: CATTPGGLGTDTQYF; CDR3nt: TGCGCCACCACGCCGGGAGGGCTGGGCACAGATACGCAGTATTTT
d_gene: NA; j_gene: TRBJ2-1; abundance: NA; v_gene: TRBV7-8; CDR3aa: CASSQGGPFNNEQFF; CDR3nt: TGTGCCAGCAGCCAAGGCGGGCCGTTTAATAATGAGCAGTTCTTC
d_gene: NA; j_gene: TRBJ2-2; abundance: NA; v_gene: TRBV5-1; CDR3aa: CASSLDPGSTGELFF; CDR3nt: TGCGCCAGCAGCTTGGACCCGGGAAGCACCGGGGAGCTGTTTTTT
d_gene: NA; j_gene: TRBJ1-2; abundance: NA; v_gene: TRBV28; CDR3aa: CASSGSGTPNWNYGYTF; CDR3nt: TGTGCCAGCAGTGGCTCCGGGACACCTAATTGGAACTATGGCTACACCTTC
d_gene: NA; j_gene: TRBJ1-4; abundance: few; v_gene: TRBV6-5; CDR3aa: CASSHRRGGGTNEKLFF; CDR3nt: TGTGCCAGCAGTCACCGGAGGGGGGGGGGGACTAATGAAAAACTGTTTTTT
d_gene: NA; j_gene: TRBJ2-1; abundance: NA; v_gene: TRBV2; CDR3aa: CASRSGNSYNEQFF; CDR3nt: TGTGCCAGCAGGTCCGGGAACTCCTATAATGAGCAGTTCTTC
d_gene: NA; j_gene: TRBJ1-5; abundance: NA; v_gene: TRBV20-1; CDR3aa: CSARDTGGSNQPQHF; CDR3nt: TGCAGTGCTAGAGACACTGGGGGGAGCAATCAGCCCCAGCATTTT
d_gene: TRBD1; j_gene: TRBJ2-7; abundance: many; v_gene: TRBV6-1; CDR3aa: CASLYLPGTEIYEQYF; CDR3nt: TGTGCCAGCCTTTACCTCCCCGGGACAGAAATCTACGAGCAGTACTTC
d_gene: NA; j_gene: TRBJ2-3; abundance: NA; v_gene: TRBV28; CDR3aa: CASSSTIGRDTQYF; CDR3nt: TGTGCCAGCAGTTCCACGATCGGGCGAGATACGCAGTATTTT
d_gene: NA; j_gene: TRBJ1-2; abundance: NA; v_gene: TRBV11-2; CDR3aa: CASSIPPLKINGYTF; CDR3nt: TGTGCCAGCAGCATACCCCCCCTAAAGATTAATGGCTACACCTTC
d_gene: TRBD2; j_gene: TRBJ2-7; abundance: NA; v_gene: TRBV7-3; CDR3aa: CASSLSGRGIHEQYF; CDR3nt: TGTGCCAGCAGCTTAAGCGGGAGAGGGATCCACGAGCAGTACTTC
d_gene: NA; j_gene: TRBJ1-1; abundance: NA; v_gene: TRBV5-4; CDR3aa: CASSLPATGKAEAFF; CDR3nt: TGTGCCAGCAGCTTGCCTGCCACAGGGAAGGCTGAAGCTTTCTTT
d_gene: TRBD2; j_gene: TRBJ2-2; abundance: NA; v_gene: TRBV30; CDR3aa: CAWSLGLAGTGELFF; CDR3nt: TGTGCCTGGAGTTTGGGACTAGCGGGCACCGGGGAGCTGTTTTTT
d_gene: TRBD2; j_gene: TRBJ2-5; abundance: many; v_gene: TRBV11-2; CDR3aa: CASSPGTSGSYQETQYF; CDR3nt: TGTGCCAGCAGCCCTGGGACTAGCGGGAGCTATCAAGAGACCCAGTACTTC
d_gene: TRBD2; j_gene: TRBJ2-5; abundance: many; v_gene: TRBV20-1; CDR3aa: CSAEGLAGIQETQYF; CDR3nt: TGCAGTGCCGAGGGACTAGCGGGGATCCAAGAGACCCAGTACTTC
d_gene: NA; j_gene: TRBJ2-7; abundance: many; v_gene: TRBV2; CDR3aa: CASRGLGEQYF; CDR3nt: TGTGCCAGCAGGGGTTTGGGGGAGCAGTACTTC
d_gene: NA; j_gene: TRBJ2-5; abundance: NA; v_gene: TRBV29-1; CDR3aa: CSVGEWGRETQSF; CDR3nt: TGCAGCGTTGGAGAGTGGGGTAGGGAGACCCAGTCCTTC
d_gene: NA; j_gene: TRBJ2-3; abundance: many; v_gene: TRBV29-1; CDR3aa: CSVCVAPQVLMDTQYF; CDR3nt: TGCAGCGTTTGTGTGGCACCGCAGGTCCTTATGGATACGCAGTATTTT
d_gene: TRBD2; j_gene: TRBJ2-7; abundance: many; v_gene: TRBV19; CDR3aa: CASSRVAGDYEQYF; CDR3nt: TGTGCCAGTAGCCGGGTAGCGGGAGACTACGAGCAGTACTTC
d_gene: TRBD1; j_gene: TRBJ1-5; abundance: once; v_gene: TRBV6-6; CDR3aa: CANTGQGQNQHF; CDR3nt: TGTGCCAACACAGGACAGGGGCAGAACCAGCATTTT
d_gene: NA; j_gene: TRBJ1-4; abundance: many; v_gene: TRBV6-5; CDR3aa: CASSYSITATNEKLFF; CDR3nt: TGTGCCAGCAGTTACTCGATCACGGCAACTAATGAAAAACTGTTTTTT
d_gene: NA; j_gene: TRBJ2-5; abundance: many; v_gene: TRBV20-1; CDR3aa: CSATFTYETQYF; CDR3nt: TGCAGTGCCACCTTCACCTACGAGACCCAGTACTTC
d_gene: NA; j_gene: TRBJ1-2; abundance: many; v_gene: TRBV7-2; CDR3aa: CAGGRSGGYTF; CDR3nt: TGTGCCGGGGGGCGCTCAGGGGGCTACACCTTC
d_gene: NA; j_gene: TRBJ2-5; abundance: NA; v_gene: TRBV6-2/TRBV6-3; CDR3aa: CASSYGVSETQYF; CDR3nt: TGTGCCAGCAGTTACGGGGTCTCAGAGACCCAGTACTTC
d_gene: TRBD1; j_gene: TRBJ1-2; abundance: many; v_gene: TRBV10-1; CDR3aa: CAIRPGQGKANYGYTF; CDR3nt: TGCGCCATCCGCCCGGGACAGGGAAAGGCTAACTATGGCTACACCTTC
d_gene: TRBD2; j_gene: TRBJ2-7; abundance: many; v_gene: TRBV5-1; CDR3aa: CASSPTSASYEQYF; CDR3nt: TGCGCCAGCAGCCCGACTAGCGCCTCCTACGAGCAGTACTTC
d_gene: NA; j_gene: TRBJ2-5; abundance: many; v_gene: TRBV10-1; CDR3aa: CASSARTDQETQYF; CDR3nt: TGCGCCAGCAGTGCCAGGACGGACCAAGAGACCCAGTACTTC
d_gene: NA; j_gene: TRBJ2-5; abundance: many; v_gene: TRBV3-1; CDR3aa: CASSQGIGVVGQYF; CDR3nt: TGTGCCAGCAGCCAAGGAATTGGGGTTGTTGGCCAGTACTTC
d_gene: NA; j_gene: TRBJ1-3; abundance: many; v_gene: TRBV7-9; CDR3aa: CASNPMGQQGTIYF; CDR3nt: TGTGCCAGCAACCCGATGGGGCAGCAAGGCACCATATATTTT
d_gene: TRBD2; j_gene: TRBJ2-2; abundance: many; v_gene: TRBV2; CDR3aa: CASSAGTSGSGELFF; CDR3nt: TGTGCCAGCAGCGCCGGGACTAGCGGGAGTGGGGAGCTGTTTTTT
d_gene: NA; j_gene: TRBJ2-2; abundance: many; v_gene: TRBV5-1; CDR3aa: CASSLISGRGPGELFF; CDR3nt: TGCGCCAGCAGCTTGATAAGTGGAAGGGGTCCCGGGGAGCTGTTTTTT